The TCR beta chain under discussion was sequenced for a study of blood T cell repertoires in COVID-19. Study-level background: The analysed material was cDNA or gDNA that came from T cells, B-cell-depleted T cells, or PBMCs.

Measured with immunoSEQ multiplex PCR; TCRdb has only the in-frame clones, and not every one. There are a few hundred thousand clones in the sample; around 90% occur only once, and 0.85% to 0.95% lies in the top ten. The CDR3 consists of 12 residues. Germline CDR1 reads MDHEN; CDR2 reads SYDVKM. Trimming took off 8 bases at V and 0 bases at J, with 5 bases between the two ends. The sequence derives from a woman in her 40s who had recovered from COVID-19. This chain joins TRBV28 and TRBJ1-5; no reliable D call. The specimen sequenced was peripheral blood. CDR3 nucleotides: TGTGCCAGCCGGGGTAGCAATCAGCCCCAGCATTTT. Amino acids: CASRGSNQPQHF.